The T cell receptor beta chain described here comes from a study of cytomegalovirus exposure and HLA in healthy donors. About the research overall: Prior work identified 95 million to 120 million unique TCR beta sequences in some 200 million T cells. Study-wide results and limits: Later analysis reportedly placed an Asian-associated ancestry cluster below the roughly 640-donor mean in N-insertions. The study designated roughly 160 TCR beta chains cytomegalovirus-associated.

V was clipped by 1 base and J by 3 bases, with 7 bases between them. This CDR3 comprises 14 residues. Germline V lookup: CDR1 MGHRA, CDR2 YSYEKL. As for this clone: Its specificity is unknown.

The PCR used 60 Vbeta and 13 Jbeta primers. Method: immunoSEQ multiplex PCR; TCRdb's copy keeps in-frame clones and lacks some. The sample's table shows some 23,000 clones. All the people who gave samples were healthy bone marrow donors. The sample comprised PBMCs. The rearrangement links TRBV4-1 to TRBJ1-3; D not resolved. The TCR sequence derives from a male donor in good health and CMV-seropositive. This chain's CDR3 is CASSQAVVGNTIYF. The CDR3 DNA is TGCGCCAGCAGCCAAGCCGTTGTTGGAAACACCATATATTTT.